Described below is a single T cell receptor (beta chain) sequence and its context. Selected positively for CCR7 and CD45RO-negative, naive CD8 cells excluded terminally differentiated effector memory CD45RA+ cells. Profiling relied on immunoSEQ multiplex PCR, and the TCRdb table lists in-frame clones only, not all of them. The sample holds about 820,000 clones, over 90% seen once. This entry belongs to a study of shared clonotypes between healthy human individuals. The CDR3 length is 14 residues. Germline CDR1 and CDR2: SNHLY and FYNNEI. The V end was cut by 8 bases, the J end by 5 bases, with 18 bases between.

The chain uses TRBV2 and TRBJ1-1; tentative D call: TRBD1 (6 bases). The source of this sequence is a man aged 30-40 years in good health. The sample consisted of naive CD8+ T cells sorted from blood. The CDR3 reads CASPSRPGVTEAFF. CDR3 sequence (DNA): TGTGCCAGCCCGTCAAGACCAGGGGTAACTGAAGCTTTCTTT.